One and the same sample provided the 24 T cell receptor beta chains below, sequenced in a study of yellow fever vaccine responses in identical twins. MiXCR was run by TCRdb on the RT-PCR reads, yielding one entry per CDR3 protein. The data contain about 1,600 distinct CDR3 sequences, 70% to 90% of them singletons. The sequencing here drew on T cells from blood (PBMCs), unsorted or a sorted subset (not recorded which), taken before or after yellow fever vaccination (not recorded which). These receptors originate from a woman under 30 who received the yellow fever vaccine.

A remark on this clonotype: The junction and the germline gene differ at one end; a read error may be behind it. The chain links TRBV10-3 to TRBJ1-3; possible D gene TRBD1, 5 bases. The CDR3 sequence is 15 residues long. Per germline, CDR1 ENHRY and CDR2 SYGVKD. For the CDR3, the DNA is TGTGCCAGCAGTAGTCGACAGCGCTCTGGAAACACCATATATTTT. Translation gives CASSSRQRSGNTIYF.

V is TRBV6-1 and J is TRBJ2-7; D is uncertain. Germline lookup yields CDR1 MNHNS and CDR2 SASEGT. Trimming shortened V by 6 bases and J by 2 bases, and 14 bases separated the two germline ends. This CDR3 has 14 residues. The CDR3 reads CASRTSALTYEQYF. The DNA for the CDR3 is TGTGCCAGCAGGACTTCCGCTTTAACCTACGAGCAGTACTTC.

This clonotype occurred once. The chain links TRBV27 to TRBJ2-6; D call uncertain. In germline, CDR1 is MNHEY, CDR2 SMNVEV (reference sequence). CDR3 length: 16 amino acids. Trimming shortened V by 3 bases and J by 1 base, and 10 bases separated the two germline ends. CDR3 sequence reads: CASSFGLGSGANVLTF. Written as DNA, the CDR3 is TGTGCCAGCAGTTTTGGTTTGGGGTCTGGGGCCAACGTCCTGACTTTC.

This chain links TRBV29-1 with TRBJ2-7, with TRBD1 identical over 7 bases. Germline CDR1 SQVTM, CDR2 ANQGSEA. J gave up 2 bases and V 6 bases, and 7 bases lay outside the gene matches. CDR3 length: 13 amino acids. CDR3 sequence reads: CSVRTGDTYEQYF. The CDR3 DNA sequence: TGCAGCGTCCGGACAGGAGATACCTACGAGCAGTACTTC.

The rearrangement joins TRBV15 to TRBJ1-2; 9 bases are a match to TRBD1. Per germline, CDR1 LNHNV and CDR2 YYDKDF (reference sequence). Trimming took 0 bases from V and 8 from J; bases not matched to a gene: 7. The CDR3 spans 15 residues. CDR3 protein: CATSRDQGQGSGYTF. The CDR3 nucleotides read TGTGCCACCAGCAGAGATCAAGGACAGGGGAGCGGCTACACCTTC.

The V and J genes are TRBV6-1 and TRBJ2-7; TRBD1 is a possible D gene (5 bases). Trimming cost V 5 bases and J 0 bases, with 11 bases left between them. The germline V gene encodes CDR1 MNHNS and CDR2 SASEGT. The CDR3 runs 14 residues. The CDR3 DNA sequence: TGTGCCAGCAGTACCGGACATGTCTCCTACGAGCAGTACTTC. Translated: CASSTGHVSYEQYF.

The gene calls are TRBV15 and TRBJ1-1; D gene ambiguous. Germline CDR1 is LNHNV and CDR2 is YYDKDF (reference sequence). This CDR3 contains 15 residues. Trimming stripped 4 bases from V and 1 base from J, with 13 bases between. In nucleotides, the CDR3 is TGTGCCACCAGCAACAGATGGGAGAAGAACACTGAAGCTTTCTTT. This encodes CATSNRWEKNTEAFF.

The V call is TRBV2, the J call TRBJ2-7; a weak D match, TRBD2 (5 bases). Germline V gene lookup returns CDR1 SNHLY and CDR2 FYNNEI. The germline V and J ends were trimmed by 1 base and 3 bases, with 16 bases remaining between them. The CDR3 length is 16 residues. CDR3 bases: TGTGCCAGCAGTGAAGGTCCTGAAACGGGGAGCTACGAGCAGTACTTC. Its protein is CASSEGPETGSYEQYF.

This clonotype was counted only a few times. The rearrangement links TRBV7-9 to TRBJ2-7; D tentatively reads TRBD1 or TRBD2 (5 bases each). Germline lookup yields CDR1 SEHNR and CDR2 FQNEAQ (reference sequence). Trimming removed 0 bases from V and 5 bases from J, with 8 bases in between. The length of the CDR3 is 13 residues. The CDR3 DNA sequence: TGTGCCAGCAGCTTAGCGGGGGACCACGAGCAGTACTTC. Amino acid sequence: CASSLAGDHEQYF.

The chain employs TRBV11-1 and TRBJ2-7, with D unclear. V was cut by 2 bases and J by 5 bases, with 10 bases left in between. The CDR3 runs to 13 residues. The germline CDR1 and CDR2 sequences are SGHAT and FQDESV (reference sequence). This CDR3 is CASSLFGTDEQYF. The CDR3 bases are TGTGCCAGCAGCTTATTCGGCACGGACGAGCAGTACTTC.

The chain is built from TRBV10-3 and TRBJ2-7; 7 bases fit TRBD2. V lost 6 bases, J lost 4 bases, and 9 bases stayed unmatched. Germline V gene sequence: CDR1 ENHRY, CDR2 SYGVKD. CDR3 length: 14 amino acids. CDR3 loop: CAIRAGREVYEQYF. The CDR3 DNA is TGTGCCATCAGAGCAGGGAGGGAGGTTTACGAGCAGTACTTC.

This clonotype has more than one count but fewer than ten. J is TRBJ2-7 and V is TRBV15; D is undetermined. The CDR3 spans 13 residues. The germline V gene encodes CDR1 LNHNV and CDR2 YYDKDF (reference sequence). Between the trimmed V and J ends, which lost 4 bases and 5 bases, there was a span of 12 bases. For the CDR3, the DNA is TGTGCCACCAGCACAGAGGCACACGACGAGCAGTACTTC. Translating it yields CATSTEAHDEQYF.

This chain connects TRBV5-6 to TRBJ2-7, with D possibly being TRBD2 (6 bases). The CDR3 runs to 15 residues. The germline V gene encodes CDR1 SGHDT and CDR2 YYEEEE. V shed 0 bases and J shed 6 bases, with 16 bases lying between them. In DNA, the CDR3 is TGTGCCAGCAGCTTGGGGCGGGGTCCCTGGGGCGAGCAGTACTTC. It yields the protein CASSLGRGPWGEQYF.

The V call is TRBV4-1, the J call TRBJ1-4; D unresolved. The germline V gene encodes CDR1 MGHRA and CDR2 YSYEKL. Trimming removed 4 bases at V and 0 bases at J, with 6 bases between. This CDR3 region has 14 residues. The CDR3 DNA reads TGCGCCAGCAGCCCTCTAACAACTAATGAAAAACTGTTTTTT. Protein product: CASSPLTTNEKLFF.

The rearrangement uses TRBV11-1 and TRBJ2-2, with D perhaps TRBD2 (5 bases). Germline V gene lookup returns CDR1 SGHAT and CDR2 FQDESV (reference sequence). The CDR3 has 14 amino acids. V was clipped by 3 bases and J by 1 base, with 6 bases between them. The CDR3 DNA reads TGTGCCAGCAGCTTCGGACTGAACACCGGGGAGCTGTTTTTT. It yields the protein CASSFGLNTGELFF.

The chain is built from TRBV12-3 or TRBV12-4 and TRBJ2-7, with 8 bases identical to TRBD1. The CDR3 covers 14 residues. V shed 6 bases and J 5 bases; nucleotides not matched to a gene: 9. CDR3 coding DNA: TGTGCCAGCAGAAAGCGGACAGGGATCAACGAGCAGTACTTC. Translated, it gives CASRKRTGINEQYF.

The rearrangement joins TRBV7-2 to TRBJ2-1, with 9 bases aligning to TRBD2. Germline loops: CDR1 SGHTA, CDR2 FQGNSA. V gave up 6 bases and J gave up 7 bases; unmatched junction bases: 7. This CDR3 has 14 residues. The CDR3 DNA reads as TGTGCCAGCAGGGCGGGAGGGCCCTCAAATGAGCAGTTCTTC. It translates to CASRAGGPSNEQFF. Drawing the rest from reference TRBV7-2 and TRBJ2-1, the complete variable domain is GAGVSQSPSNKVTEKGKDVELRCDPISGHTALYWYRQSLGQGLEFLIYFQGNSAPDKSGLPSDRFSAERTGGSVSTLTIQRTQQEDSAVYLCASRAGGPSNEQFFGPGTRLTVL.

The rearrangement joins TRBV28 to TRBJ2-7; D is unresolved. V was trimmed by 6 bases and J by 3 bases, leaving 18 bases between them. The CDR3 runs 15 residues. CDR1 MDHEN and CDR2 SYDVKM come from the germline V gene. CDR3 coding DNA: TGTGCCAGCAGCTCGACGGCCGCTGGCGGCTACGAGCAGTACTTC. Protein product: CASSSTAAGGYEQYF.

The V gene is TRBV12-3 or TRBV12-4, the J gene TRBJ2-2, with unresolved D. The CDR3 totals 12 residues. V lost 5 bases and J 2 bases, leaving 3 bases between the germline ends. The CDR3 DNA reads TGTGCCAGCAGTCTTAACACCGGGGAGCTGTTTTTT. It specifies CASSLNTGELFF.

As regards this clonotype: A junction boundary mismatches the germline segment, possibly from a read error. The chain has TRBV27 and TRBJ2-4; TRBD1 agrees at 7 bases. This CDR3 contains 18 residues. Looked up from germline, CDR1 is MNHEY and CDR2 is SMNVEV (reference sequence). The CDR3 DNA follows: TGCACCAGCAGTTTAGCCAGCCGGGACAGCCTAGCCAAAAACATTCAGTACTTC. Translated, it gives CTSSLASRDSLAKNIQYF.

The genes are TRBV4-1 and TRBJ1-1; TRBD1 matches 9 bases. CDR3 length: 16 residues. Germline assignment: CDR1 MGHRA and CDR2 YSYEKL. J was trimmed by 5 bases and V by 3 bases; bases with no gene match: 10. Written as DNA, the CDR3 is TGCGCCAGCAGCCATCCCCGGGACAGGGTAGGGACTGAAGCTTTCTTT. Amino acids: CASSHPRDRVGTEAFF.

J is TRBJ1-3 and V is TRBV12-3 or TRBV12-4, with 8 positions matching TRBD1. Trimming at V came to 5 bases and at J to 1 base, leaving 4 bases not matched to a gene. This CDR3 contains 15 residues. The CDR3 nucleotides are TGTGCCAGCAGTGATCAGGGGGCTTCTGGAAACACCATATATTTT. Amino acids: CASSDQGASGNTIYF.

The J gene is TRBJ2-1, the V gene TRBV10-3; D is ambiguous. Germline V gene lookup returns CDR1 ENHRY and CDR2 SYGVKD. This CDR3 is 11 amino acids long. V was clipped by 3 bases and J by 8 bases, with 5 bases between them. The DNA of the CDR3 is TGTGCCATCAGTGATTCCGATGAGCAGTTCTTC. It encodes CAISDSDEQFF.

The rearrangement links TRBV4-1 to TRBJ1-2, with D tentatively TRBD1 (5 bases). Trimming shortened V by 5 bases and J by 1 base, and 17 bases separated the two germline ends. CDR1 and CDR2 from the germline V gene are MGHRA and YSYEKL. The CDR3 contains 16 residues. CDR3 nucleotide sequence: TGCGCCAGCAGCTCCACAATTGGGACTTATAACTATGGCTACACCTTC. It translates to CASSSTIGTYNYGYTF.